Listed below are T cell receptor beta chains from one sample, sequenced in a study of cytomegalovirus exposure and HLA in healthy donors. The data were produced by immunoSEQ multiplex PCR, yet TCRdb's version contains in-frame clones alone and is incomplete. The sample records roughly 150,000 clones, roughly 76% being singletons. The sequencing sample was made of PBMCs. Receptors originate from a female donor in good health and CMV-seronegative. CDR3s include the opening cysteine and the closing phenylalanine or tryptophan. A D gene is named only where the DNA matches it firmly. The size field is filled for only some rows; it gives once, few, many or a size class.

j_call | d_call | clone_size | v_call | cdr3_aa | cdr3_nt
TRBJ1-5 | TRBD1 | once | TRBV28 | CASSFVAVGTVNQPQHF | TGTGCCAGCAGTTTCGTGGCAGTTGGGACAGTAAATCAGCCCCAGCATTTT
TRBJ2-1 | TRBD2 | . | TRBV10-3 | CAISVTSGSLNEQFF | TGTGCCATCAGTGTGACTAGCGGGTCCCTGAATGAGCAGTTCTTC
TRBJ1-5 | . | . | TRBV21-1 | CASSRLPGQGSSQPQHF | TGTGCCAGCAGCCGTCTTCCGGGACAGGGGTCAAGTCAGCCCCAGCATTTT
TRBJ2-5 | TRBD2 | . | TRBV2 | CATQTGGGRETQYF | TGTGCCACCCAAACCGGGGGAGGGAGAGAGACCCAGTACTTC
TRBJ2-3 | TRBD1 | . | TRBV20-1 | CSTLEGAEMYF | TGCAGTACCCTAGAGGGGGCGGAGATGTATTTT
TRBJ2-3 | TRBD2 | . | TRBV28 | CASQDPKKGLAWKTQYF | TGTGCCAGCCAAGACCCCAAAAAGGGACTAGCTTGGAAGACGCAGTATTTT
TRBJ2-5 | . | . | TRBV13 | CASSSPTAGGYQETQYF | TGTGCCAGCAGCTCGCCCACGGCAGGCGGGTACCAAGAGACCCAGTACTTC
TRBJ2-1 | . | . | TRBV4-1 | CASSYYYPLNEQFF | TGCGCCAGCAGCTACTACTACCCCCTCAATGAGCAGTTCTTC
TRBJ2-1 | . | . | TRBV6-6 | CASSYSRGGNEQFF | TGTGCCAGCAGTTACTCGAGGGGAGGCAATGAGCAGTTCTTC
TRBJ2-7 | TRBD1 | . | TRBV15 | CATSRDTPGTGWHEQYF | TGTGCCACCAGCAGAGATACGCCCGGGACAGGGTGGCACGAGCAGTACTTC
TRBJ1-1 | TRBD1 | . | TRBV7-6 | CASSSGQARGRDTEAFF | TGTGCCAGCAGCTCGGGACAGGCGAGAGGGAGGGACACTGAAGCTTTCTTT
TRBJ1-5 | . | . | TRBV7-6 | CASSPGHYTYQPQHF | TGTGCCAGCAGCCCGGGACACTACACTTATCAGCCCCAGCATTTT
TRBJ1-2 | . | . | TRBV6-5 | CASSYVNGPGTEGYTF | TGTGCCAGCAGTTACGTCAACGGACCGGGGACTGAAGGCTACACCTTC
TRBJ2-3 | . | . | TRBV11-2 | CASSLDAGGYTDTQYF | TGTGCCAGCAGCTTAGATGCGGGCGGATACACAGATACGCAGTATTTT
TRBJ2-1 | . | . | TRBV2 | CASTSLSSYNEQFF | TGTGCCAGTACTAGCCTGAGCTCCTACAATGAGCAGTTCTTC
TRBJ2-7 | . | . | TRBV18 | CASSPPNSYEQYF | TGTGCCAGCTCACCACCGAACAGCTACGAGCAGTACTTC
TRBJ2-4 | . | once | TRBV5-1 | CASSPRGIRFSLAKNIQYF | TGCGCCAGCAGCCCCCGGGGGATTCGTTTTTCTCTAGCCAAAAACATTCAGTACTTC
TRBJ2-7 | . | . | TRBV30 | CAWSGHYLTYEQYF | TGTGCCTGGAGTGGTCACTACCTGACCTACGAGCAGTACTTC
TRBJ1-5 | . | . | TRBV6-1 | CASSEVGGTNGQPQHF | TGTGCCAGCAGTGAAGTCGGGGGAACAAATGGTCAGCCCCAGCATTTT
TRBJ2-1 | . | . | TRBV27 | CASSRTGSYNEQFF | TGTGCCAGCAGTCGCACAGGGTCCTACAATGAGCAGTTCTTC
TRBJ2-5 | TRBD2 | . | TRBV6-5 | CASSVKAGGAKTQYF | TGTGCCAGCAGTGTCAAAGCGGGAGGAGCGAAGACCCAGTACTTC
TRBJ1-3 | TRBD1 | . | TRBV5-4 | CASSSGTGDGNTIYF | TGTGCCAGCAGCTCTGGGACAGGGGACGGAAACACCATATATTTT
TRBJ1-1 | TRBD1 | . | TRBV7-9 | CASSRGQGVTEAFF | TGTGCCAGCAGCCGGGGACAGGGGGTCACTGAAGCTTTCTTT
TRBJ2-2 | TRBD2 | . | TRBV29-1 | CSVEDLAGDTGELFF | TGCAGCGTTGAAGATCTAGCGGGAGACACCGGGGAGCTGTTTTTT
TRBJ1-5 | TRBD1 | . | TRBV6-5 | CASSYSRTGTSLPQHF | TGTGCCAGCAGTTACTCCCGGACAGGGACCTCTTTACCCCAGCATTTT
TRBJ2-3 | . | . | TRBV4-2 | CASSQDRRDTQYF | TGTGCCAGCAGCCAAGATCGGAGGGATACGCAGTATTTT
TRBJ1-2 | TRBD1 | . | TRBV29-1 | CSVFTGGNNYGYTF | TGCAGCGTTTTCACAGGGGGCAATAACTATGGCTACACCTTC
TRBJ2-1 | . | . | TRBV29-1 | CSVAYESSYNEQFF | TGCAGCGTTGCCTACGAGAGCTCCTACAATGAGCAGTTCTTC
TRBJ2-7 | TRBD2 | . | TRBV25-1 | CASSEPQTSGSYEQYF | TGTGCCAGCAGTGAACCCCAGACTAGCGGTTCCTACGAGCAGTACTTC
TRBJ2-5 | TRBD2 | . | TRBV14 | CASSQVGLAEETQYF | TGTGCCAGCAGCCAAGTAGGGCTAGCGGAAGAGACCCAGTACTTC
TRBJ1-5 | TRBD1 | . | TRBV5-8 | CASSLHRGGNQPQHF | TGTGCCAGCAGCCTCCACAGGGGAGGCAATCAGCCCCAGCATTTT
TRBJ2-3 | TRBD2 | . | TRBV2 | CASSPWREATDTQYF | TGTGCCAGCAGTCCCTGGCGGGAGGCCACAGATACGCAGTATTTT
TRBJ2-6 | . | . | TRBV6-5 | CASSSFPGANVLTF | TGTGCCAGCAGTAGCTTCCCTGGGGCCAACGTCCTGACTTTC
TRBJ1-1 | . | . | TRBV5-1 | CASVGGSTEAFF | TGCGCCAGCGTGGGGGGGAGCACTGAAGCTTTCTTT
TRBJ1-5 | . | . | TRBV19 | CASSIGRNQPQHF | TGTGCCAGTAGTATAGGTCGGAATCAGCCCCAGCATTTT
TRBJ2-3 | TRBD2 | . | TRBV5-6 | CASSLLAGDTDTQYF | TGTGCCAGCAGCTTACTAGCGGGAGACACAGATACGCAGTATTTT
TRBJ1-5 | . | . | TRBV7-9 | CASSSVDTSNQPQHF | TGTGCCAGCAGCTCAGTGGACACTAGCAATCAGCCCCAGCATTTT
TRBJ2-3 | TRBD2 | . | TRBV7-2 | CASSSTLAVTDTQYF | TGTGCCAGCAGCTCAACACTAGCGGTCACAGATACGCAGTATTTT
TRBJ1-5 | . | few | TRBV27 | CASSHRGRNQPQHF | TGTGCCAGCAGCCACCGTGGGCGCAATCAGCCCCAGCATTTT
TRBJ2-3 | . | . | TRBV5-6 | CASSEGSTDTQYF | TGTGCCAGCTCTGAGGGAAGCACAGATACGCAGTATTTT
TRBJ1-5 | . | . | TRBV6-5 | CATSLGGGGNQPQHF | TGTGCCACTTCTCTCGGCGGGGGGGGCAATCAGCCCCAGCATTTT
TRBJ2-1 | TRBD2 | . | TRBV2 | CASSDWGSGTSSYNEQFF | TGTGCCAGCAGTGATTGGGGTAGCGGGACTAGCTCCTACAATGAGCAGTTCTTC
TRBJ2-5 | TRBD2 | few | TRBV5-1 | CASSVEAGVVGETQYF | TGCGCCAGCAGCGTAGAAGCGGGAGTGGTGGGAGAGACCCAGTACTTC
TRBJ1-1 | . | . | TRBV19 | CASSMAWGQVNTEAFF | TGTGCCAGTAGTATGGCCTGGGGACAAGTGAACACTGAAGCTTTCTTT
TRBJ1-2 | . | . | TRBV6-1 | CASSEHGTYGYTF | TGTGCCAGCAGTGAACACGGGACTTATGGCTACACCTTC